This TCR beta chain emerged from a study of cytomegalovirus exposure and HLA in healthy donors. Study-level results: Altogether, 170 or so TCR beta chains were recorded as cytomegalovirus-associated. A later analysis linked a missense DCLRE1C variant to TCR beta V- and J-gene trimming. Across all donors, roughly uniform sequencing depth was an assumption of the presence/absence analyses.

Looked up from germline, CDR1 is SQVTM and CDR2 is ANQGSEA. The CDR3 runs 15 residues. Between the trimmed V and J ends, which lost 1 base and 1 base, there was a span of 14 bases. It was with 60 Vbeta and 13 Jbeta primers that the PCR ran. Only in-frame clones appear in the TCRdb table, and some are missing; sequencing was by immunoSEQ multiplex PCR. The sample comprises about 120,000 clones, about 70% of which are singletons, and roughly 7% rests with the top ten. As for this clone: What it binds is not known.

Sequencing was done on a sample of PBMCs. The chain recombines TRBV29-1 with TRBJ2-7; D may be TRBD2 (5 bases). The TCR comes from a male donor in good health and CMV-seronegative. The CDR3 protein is CSVEVGRRQSYEQYF. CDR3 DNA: TGCAGCGTTGAAGTTGGGAGACGGCAGTCCTACGAGCAGTACTTC.